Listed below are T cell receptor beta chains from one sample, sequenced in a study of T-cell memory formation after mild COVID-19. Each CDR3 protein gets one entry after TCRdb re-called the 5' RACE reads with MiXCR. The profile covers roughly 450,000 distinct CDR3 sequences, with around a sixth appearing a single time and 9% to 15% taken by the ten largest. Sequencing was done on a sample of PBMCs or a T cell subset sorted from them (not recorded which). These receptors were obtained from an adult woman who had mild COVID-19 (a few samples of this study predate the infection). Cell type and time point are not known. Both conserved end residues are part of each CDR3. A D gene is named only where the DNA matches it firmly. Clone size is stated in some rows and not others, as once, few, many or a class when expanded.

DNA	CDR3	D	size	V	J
TGTGCCAGCAGCTTAGCGTTGGACCCCTGGGGGCGGCTCACCGGGGAGCTGTTTTTT	CASSLALDPWGRLTGELFF	-	few	TRBV7-2	TRBJ2-2
TGTGCCAGCAGTTTTAGGAGGGGGGCCACAGATACGCAGTATTTT	CASSFRRGATDTQYF	-	few	TRBV12-3/TRBV12-4	TRBJ2-3
TGTGCCAGCAGTAAAATACGCCGGACACCTAATTCACCCCTCCACTTT	CASSKIRRTPNSPLHF	-	-	TRBV6-5	TRBJ1-6
TGTGCCAGCAGTTTATTGGGCGGAACTAGCACAGATACGCAGTATTTT	CASSLLGGTSTDTQYF	-	few	TRBV27	TRBJ2-3
TGTGCCAGCAGCTTATTATCGGGAGGGCCGAGCTCCTACGAGCAGTACTTC	CASSLLSGGPSSYEQYF	TRBD2	-	TRBV7-2	TRBJ2-7
TGTGCCAGCAGCCGATACGGACAGAACACTGAAGCTTTCTTT	CASSRYGQNTEAFF	-	-	TRBV7-2	TRBJ1-1
TGTGCCAGCAGCCCCCTAGGTGGAGAGCAGTACTTC	CASSPLGGEQYF	-	few	TRBV3-1	TRBJ2-7
TGTGCCAGCAGTTTCGGGACAGCGAACACTGAAGCTTTCTTT	CASSFGTANTEAFF	TRBD1	-	TRBV27	TRBJ1-1
TGTGCCAGCAGCCCAAAGGGAACTGGGGCCAACGTCCTGACTTTC	CASSPKGTGANVLTF	-	few	TRBV7-9	TRBJ2-6
TGTGCCAGCAGTTGGATGGTCCCGGGCACTAGCCTCCAAGGTACCTACGAGCAGTACTTC	CASSWMVPGTSLQGTYEQYF	-	-	TRBV12-3/TRBV12-4	TRBJ2-7
TGTGCCAGCAGCTTAGCAGGGGATCTCTATGGCTACACCTTC	CASSLAGDLYGYTF	-	-	TRBV7-8	TRBJ1-2
TGTGCCAGCATCAGTCAGTGGCCGGATACGCAGTATTTT	CASISQWPDTQYF	-	few	TRBV6-2/TRBV6-3	TRBJ2-3
TGCAGTGCTAGTCGGGGGGCTGGTACTGAAGCTTTCTTT	CSASRGAGTEAFF	-	-	TRBV20-1	TRBJ1-1
TGTGCCAGCAGCTTAGGACGGCGTAGCGGGAGGGAGTACAATGAGCAGTTCTTC	CASSLGRRSGREYNEQFF	TRBD2	-	TRBV7-8	TRBJ2-1
TGTGCCAGCAGCGGACAGTCCTCCGCCCTCCACTTT	CASSGQSSALHF	-	few	TRBV3-1	TRBJ1-6
TGTGCCAGCAGCAAAAATCTTTGGGGACAAGGGGACACTGAAGCTTTCTTT	CASSKNLWGQGDTEAFF	-	few	TRBV21-1	TRBJ1-1
TGTGCCAGCAGCTTAAAGGGGACATCGACTGGAAACACCATATATTTT	CASSLKGTSTGNTIYF	-	few	TRBV7-9	TRBJ1-3
TGTGCCAGCAGTTCCCGACAGGGGCAAGGCCTCAATGAGCAGTTCTTC	CASSSRQGQGLNEQFF	TRBD1	many	TRBV27	TRBJ2-1
TGTGCCAGCAGTTACACCGGGACAGGGTCAACTGAAGCTTTCTTT	CASSYTGTGSTEAFF	TRBD1	few	TRBV6-5	TRBJ1-1
TGCGCCAGCAGAGGAGTAAGTACGCAGTATTTT	CASRGVSTQYF	-	few	TRBV5-1	TRBJ2-3
TGTGCCAGCAGCTTATTTTCTAGCGGGGACAATGAGCAGTTCTTC	CASSLFSSGDNEQFF	TRBD2	-	TRBV7-9	TRBJ2-1
TGTGCCATCAGTGGAACAGGGTCTGGGGCCAACGTCCTGACTTTC	CAISGTGSGANVLTF	-	many	TRBV10-3	TRBJ2-6
TGCAGTGCTATGAGCCGGAGCCAGTACTTC	CSAMSRSQYF	-	-	TRBV20-1	TRBJ2-5
TGTGCCAGCAGCTTAGACGGCTCTGTGGGCGAGCAGTACTTC	CASSLDGSVGEQYF	-	-	TRBV7-6	TRBJ2-7
TGTGCCAGCTCCCTCTGGGGTTCTTACAATGAGCAGTTCTTC	CASSLWGSYNEQFF	-	few	TRBV7-2	TRBJ2-1
TGTGCCAGCAGCCGGCGGCACAACACCGGGGAGCTGTTTTTT	CASSRRHNTGELFF	-	few	TRBV7-9	TRBJ2-2
TGTGCCAGCAGCCCCGCCAGCGGGAGGGACAATGAGCAGTTCTTC	CASSPASGRDNEQFF	TRBD2	few	TRBV12-3/TRBV12-4	TRBJ2-1
TGTGCCAGCAGTTACCCGGACAGGGGAGAAGATACGCAGTATTTT	CASSYPDRGEDTQYF	TRBD1	few	TRBV6-6	TRBJ2-3
TGTGCCAGCAGCTTTCCGGGACTACTCTACAATGAGCAGTTCTTC	CASSFPGLLYNEQFF	TRBD2	few	TRBV7-9	TRBJ2-1
TGCGCCAGCAGCCAGGAAGGACGGGCTAACACTGAAGCTTTCTTT	CASSQEGRANTEAFF	-	many	TRBV4-1	TRBJ1-1
TGTGCCAGCACGTGGGAGAGGGGGGGCGCCCCCGGGGAGCTGTTTTTT	CASTWERGGAPGELFF	-	-	TRBV9	TRBJ2-2
TGTGCCAGCAGCGCGGGGGTGGATAATTCACCCCTCCACTTT	CASSAGVDNSPLHF	-	-	TRBV9	TRBJ1-6
TGTGCCAGTAGTATTACAATTGGCTACGAGCAGTACTTC	CASSITIGYEQYF	-	-	TRBV19	TRBJ2-7
TGTGCCTCAAGGACGGGGGGCGAGCAGTACTTC	CASRTGGEQYF	TRBD2	-	TRBV30	TRBJ2-7
TGCAGTGCCGAAGAGCGGAGAACTAGCACAGATACGCAGTATTTT	CSAEERRTSTDTQYF	-	few	TRBV20-1	TRBJ2-3
TGTGCCAGCAGTTCACAGGGCCTAGCCAAAAACATTCAGTACTTC	CASSSQGLAKNIQYF	-	few	TRBV12-3/TRBV12-4	TRBJ2-4
TGCAGTGCTAGTAGGTCCCCAGGGTCAAAAGAGACCCAGTACTTC	CSASRSPGSKETQYF	-	-	TRBV20-1	TRBJ2-5
TGCGCCAGCAGCCAAGAGTTTTTTCGCGGGCCTAACTATGGCTACACCTTC	CASSQEFFRGPNYGYTF	-	many	TRBV4-1	TRBJ1-2
TGTGCCAGCAGCTTCGCTGGACAGCCGGGAAATGAAAAACTGTTTTTT	CASSFAGQPGNEKLFF	-	-	TRBV7-2	TRBJ1-4
TGCAGTGCTGGCAAAGAAGGCTACGAGCAGTACTTC	CSAGKEGYEQYF	-	-	TRBV20-1	TRBJ2-7